Below are 9 T cell receptor beta chains sequenced from a single sample in a study of blood T cell repertoires in COVID-19. Measured with immunoSEQ multiplex PCR; TCRdb has only the in-frame clones, and not every one. The table shows around 130,000 clones, with about four fifths occurring only once. The material sequenced was peripheral blood. All receptors come from a woman aged 80 or over with acute or convalescent COVID-19.

This clone has at least ten counts. The J gene is TRBJ2-2, the V gene TRBV5-6, with 10 bases fitting TRBD1. The CDR3 extends over 17 amino acids. The trim removed 1 base at V and 7 bases at J, leaving 10 bases unmatched. The germline CDR1 and CDR2 sequences are SGHDT and YYEEEE. The CDR3 sequence: CASSLWGQGKMVGELFF. In DNA form, the CDR3 reads TGTGCCAGCAGCTTGTGGGGACAGGGGAAAATGGTCGGGGAGCTGTTTTTT.

The chain uses TRBV2 and TRBJ2-3, with TRBD2 matching over 11 bases. This CDR3 comprises 15 residues. J was trimmed by 2 bases and V by 6 bases; bases with no gene match: 4. Germline values: CDR1 SNHLY, CDR2 FYNNEI. CDR3 DNA: TGTGCCAGCAGCCTAGCGGGGGGCCTCACAGATACGCAGTATTTT. Amino acids: CASSLAGGLTDTQYF.

The chain uses TRBV3-1 (or the pseudogene TRBV3-2) and TRBJ2-4; D may be TRBD2 (5 bases). Between the trimmed V and J ends, which lost 0 bases and 9 bases, there was a span of 6 bases. Looked up from germline, CDR1 is LGHDT and CDR2 is YNNKEL (reference sequence). The length of the CDR3 is 12 residues. The CDR3 sequence is CASSQELGIQYF. The CDR3, as DNA: TGTGCCAGCAGCCAAGAACTAGGCATTCAGTACTTC.

The V gene is TRBV9, the J gene TRBJ2-1, with 13 bases fitting TRBD2. CDR1 is SGDLS, CDR2 YYNGEE, per germline. The V and J ends lost 4 bases and 6 bases, in that order; junction bases with no gene match: 10. The CDR3 spans 17 residues. This CDR3 reads CASSPTSGRAFVNEQFF. CDR3 DNA: TGTGCCAGCAGCCCCACTAGCGGGAGGGCCTTTGTCAATGAGCAGTTCTTC.

In its sample, this clone was seen a few times. This chain joins TRBV16 and TRBJ1-3, with 7 bases aligning to TRBD1. CDR3 length: 17 amino acids. The J segment lost 2 bases and the V segment lost 1 base, leaving 8 bases of the junction unmatched. Germline assignment: CDR1 KGHSY and CDR2 FQNENV. The CDR3 DNA follows: TGTGCCAGCAGCCAATACCCTGACAGGGCAACTGGAAACACCATATATTTT. It yields the protein CASSQYPDRATGNTIYF.

This clone was observed a single time. The CDR3 nucleotides are TGTGCCAGCAGCTCGGGACAGGGTGCCACTGAAGCTTTCTTT. Amino acid sequence: CASSSGQGATEAFF. The rearrangement uses TRBV7-9 and TRBJ1-1, with 9 bases fitting TRBD1. Trimming cost V 4 bases and J 4 bases; bases outside gene matches: 4. In germline, CDR1 is SEHNR, CDR2 FQNEAQ (reference sequence). The CDR3 sequence is 14 residues long.

The V and J genes are TRBV5-4 and TRBJ2-7; 8 bases are a match to TRBD1. CDR3 size: 15 residues. After removal of 0 bases from V and 0 bases from J, the junction contained 2 bases not matched to a gene. The germline CDR1 and CDR2 sequences are SGHNT and YYREEE (reference sequence). CDR3 residues: CASSLGQGISYEQYF. The CDR3 bases are TGTGCCAGCAGCTTGGGACAGGGGATCTCCTACGAGCAGTACTTC.

The chain carries TRBV6-5 and TRBJ2-1, with 7 bases identical to TRBD1. The V segment lost 4 bases and the J segment 9 bases; nucleotides outside the gene matches: 6. Germline CDR1 and CDR2: MNHEY and SVGAGI. The CDR3 runs 13 residues. The CDR3 DNA sequence: TGTGCCAGCAGTTTCGGACAGGAGGTTGAGCAGTTCTTC. Amino acid sequence: CASSFGQEVEQFF.

V usage is TRBV7-9 and J usage is TRBJ2-2; possibly TRBD2 for D (7 bases). Trimming cost V 7 bases and J 0 bases, with 18 bases left between them. The CDR3 totals 17 residues. Germline CDR1 reads SEHNR; CDR2 reads FQNEAQ (reference sequence). The CDR3 DNA reads TGTGCCAGCAAGGGCGGGGGCCCTTCTGCGAACACCGGGGAGCTGTTTTTT. It translates to CASKGGGPSANTGELFF. Filled out from reference TRBV7-9 and TRBJ2-2, the complete variable domain reads DTGVSQNPRHKITKRGQNVTFRCDPISEHNRLYWYRQTLGQGPEFLTYFQNEAQLEKSRLLSDRFSAERPKGSFSTLEIQRTEQGDSAMYLCASKGGGPSANTGELFFGEGSRLTVL.